These T cell receptor beta chains were read from a single sample in a study of blood T cell repertoires in COVID-19. Repertoires were generated with immunoSEQ multiplex PCR, while TCRdb's copy carries only in-frame clones and drops some. This table has tens of thousands of clones, around 84% appearing once. The sequenced sample consisted of peripheral blood. All receptors derive from a man in his forties or fifties with active or convalescent COVID-19. Both conserved end residues are part of each CDR3. The D gene is left open where the match is weak.

V gene,J gene,CDR3 length,D gene,CDR3 protein,CDR3 DNA
TRBV29-1,TRBJ2-5,14,-,CSVERRLAGETQYF,TGCAGCGTTGAGCGGCGGCTAGCCGGAGAGACCCAGTACTTC
TRBV7-9,TRBJ2-7,14,-,CASSQVGGLSEQYF,TGTGCCAGCAGCCAAGTTGGCGGTTTGAGCGAGCAGTACTTC
TRBV6-5,TRBJ2-7,13,-,CARVSRLVYEQYF,TGTGCCAGGGTTTCTAGACTAGTCTACGAGCAGTACTTC
TRBV6-6,TRBJ2-3,16,TRBD2,CASTLTSGGPTDTQYF,TGTGCCAGCACCTTGACTAGCGGGGGACCCACAGATACGCAGTATTTT
TRBV5-1,TRBJ2-7,14,TRBD1,CASSLGTGVNEQYF,TGCGCCAGCAGCTTAGGGACAGGGGTTAACGAGCAGTACTTC
TRBV9,TRBJ2-7,16,TRBD2,CASSPRSGTSVYEQYF,TGTGCCAGCAGCCCCCGATCCGGGACTAGCGTCTACGAGCAGTACTTC
TRBV6-5,TRBJ1-4,15,-,CASRKQGSLYEKLFF,TGTGCCAGCAGGAAGCAGGGGTCGCTTTACGAAAAACTGTTTTTT
TRBV27,TRBJ1-6,18,-,CASTTLGISGVYNSPLHF,TGTGCCAGCACCACCCTTGGAATATCAGGCGTCTATAATTCACCCCTCCACTTT
TRBV27,TRBJ1-2,15,-,CASSPRQETNYGYTF,TGTGCCAGCAGTCCCCGACAGGAAACTAACTATGGCTACACCTTC
TRBV19,TRBJ1-6,14,-,CASRREGTNSPLHF,TGTGCCAGTAGGAGAGAGGGGACAAATTCACCCCTCCACTTT
TRBV27,TRBJ2-2,16,-,CASSPYLGGNTGELFF,TGTGCCAGCAGTCCTTATTTGGGGGGGAACACCGGGGAGCTGTTTTTT
TRBV15,TRBJ1-1,15,-,CATSRDVRGVGEAFF,TGTGCCACCAGCAGAGATGTACGGGGAGTTGGTGAAGCTTTCTTT
TRBV19,TRBJ2-1,16,TRBD2,CASSIAAGTSPNEQFF,TGTGCCAGTAGTATTGCCGCCGGGACTAGCCCCAATGAGCAGTTCTTC
TRBV6-6,TRBJ1-5,15,-,CASRLTDYSNQPQHF,TGTGCCAGCAGACTCACAGATTATAGCAATCAGCCCCAGCATTTT
TRBV10-2,TRBJ2-7,17,TRBD2,CASSESRTSGGAREQYF,TGCGCCAGCAGTGAATCCCGGACTAGCGGGGGGGCGAGAGAGCAGTACTTC
TRBV19,TRBJ2-1,16,TRBD1,CASSATGGGSYNEQFF,TGTGCCAGTAGTGCAACAGGGGGCGGCTCCTACAATGAGCAGTTCTTC
TRBV4-2,TRBJ2-3,15,TRBD1,CASSQTGGGTDTQYF,TGTGCCAGCAGCCAGACAGGGGGAGGGACAGATACGCAGTATTTT
TRBV27,TRBJ1-1,16,-,CASGLGGGRVNTEAFF,TGTGCCAGCGGGCTAGGAGGAGGGAGGGTGAACACTGAAGCTTTCTTT
TRBV7-9,TRBJ2-1,15,TRBD1,CAAGVYGTGLNEQFF,TGTGCGGCGGGGGTTTACGGGACAGGGTTGAATGAGCAGTTCTTC
TRBV7-2,TRBJ2-7,15,-,CASSLTTGFSYEQYF,TGTGCCAGCAGCTTAACGACAGGATTTTCCTACGAGCAGTACTTC